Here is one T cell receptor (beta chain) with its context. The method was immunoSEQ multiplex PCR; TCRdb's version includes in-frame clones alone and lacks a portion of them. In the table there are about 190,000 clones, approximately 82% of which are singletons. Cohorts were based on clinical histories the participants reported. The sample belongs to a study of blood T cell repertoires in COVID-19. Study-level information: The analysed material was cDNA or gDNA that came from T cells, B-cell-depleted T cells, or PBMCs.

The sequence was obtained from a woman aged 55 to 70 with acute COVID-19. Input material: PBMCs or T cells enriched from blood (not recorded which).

CDR3 amino acids: CATSRGKGLGMEKAFF. The CDR3 region has the DNA TGTGCCACCAGCAGAGGGAAGGGTCTCGGGATGGAAAAAGCTTTCTTT. V gene TRBV15 combines with J gene TRBJ1-1; unclear D gene. The V end lost 1 base, the J end lost 9 bases, and 21 bases lay between the germline ends. The germline V gene encodes CDR1 LNHNV and CDR2 YYDKDF (reference sequence). This CDR3 is 16 amino acids long.